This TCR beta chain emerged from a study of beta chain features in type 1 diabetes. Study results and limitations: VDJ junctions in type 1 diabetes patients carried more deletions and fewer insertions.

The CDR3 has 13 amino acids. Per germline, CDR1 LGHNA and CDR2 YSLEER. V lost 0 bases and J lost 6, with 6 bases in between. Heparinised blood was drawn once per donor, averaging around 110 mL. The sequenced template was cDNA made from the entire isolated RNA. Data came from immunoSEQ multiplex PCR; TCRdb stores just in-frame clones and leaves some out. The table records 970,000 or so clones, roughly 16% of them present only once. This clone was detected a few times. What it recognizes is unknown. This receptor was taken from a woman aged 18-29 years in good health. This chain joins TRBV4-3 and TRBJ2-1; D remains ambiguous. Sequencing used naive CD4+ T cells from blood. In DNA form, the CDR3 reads TGCGCCAGCAGCCAAGATTACCCCAATGAGCAGTTCTTC. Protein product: CASSQDYPNEQFF.